The 32 T cell receptor beta chains presented below share a single source sample, sequenced in a study of shared clonotypes between healthy human individuals (dated by TCRdb to 2018 to 2021). The method behind the library was the immunoSEQ multiplex PCR assay. Drawn from immuneACCESS, this table holds only the in-frame rearrangements with V and J called that TCRdb kept. Clones are partly lost; checked studies trace under half to an unresolved V gene and leave the rest unexplained. The sample contains 1.4 million to 1.5 million clones, around 97% of them found a single time. Approximately 1.2% of the sample belongs to the ten largest clones. The specimen was naive CD4+ T cells sorted from blood. The sample's cell subset or site, from its label and the paper: CD45RA+ positively selected. These receptors were taken from a man in his thirties or forties in good health.

The chain has TRBV5-6 and TRBJ2-1; TRBD2 aligns across 8 bases. With V trimmed by 3 bases and J by 5 bases, 7 bases remained unmatched. The germline gives CDR1 SGHDT, CDR2 YYEEEE. The CDR3 has 15 residues. In DNA form, the CDR3 reads TGTGCCAGCAGCTCGCCGGGACTAGGCGACAATGAGCAGTTCTTC. This translates into CASSSPGLGDNEQFF.

This clone was counted a single time. The chain has TRBV27 and TRBJ2-1; TRBD1 is a possible D gene (5 bases). The CDR3 runs to 14 residues. Trimming stripped 4 bases from V and 6 bases from J, with 13 bases between. The germline V gene has CDR1 MNHEY and CDR2 SMNVEV (reference sequence). The CDR3 reads CASSWGWGTNEQFF. CDR3 coding DNA: TGTGCCAGCAGTTGGGGATGGGGCACCAATGAGCAGTTCTTC.

The chain recombines TRBV29-1 with TRBJ1-1; unclear D gene. Trimming left V 5 bases short and J 5 bases short, with 21 bases between. The CDR3 runs 15 residues. From germline, CDR1 is SQVTM and CDR2 ANQGSEA. CDR3 sequence: CSVQIRGTAGTEAFF. The DNA for the CDR3 is TGCAGCGTTCAGATTCGGGGAACAGCTGGGACTGAAGCTTTCTTT.

This chain joins TRBV9 and TRBJ1-5; D is unclear. Trimming took off 7 bases at V and 4 bases at J, with 21 bases between the two ends. Germline values: CDR1 SGDLS, CDR2 YYNGEE. This CDR3 spans 16 amino acids. The CDR3 DNA follows: TGTGCCAGCCCGGGGAGGTGGGTCAACGTTAATCAGCCCCAGCATTTT. Translating gives CASPGRWVNVNQPQHF.

The chain employs TRBV14 and TRBJ1-2; possibly TRBD1 for D (5 bases). Trimming pared 1 base from V and 5 bases from J, leaving 11 bases between. The CDR3 consists of 14 residues. Germline V CDR1 and CDR2: SGHDN, FVKESK. CDR3 bases: TGTGCCAGCAGCCAAGGGACATTCCTATATGGCTACACCTTC. Translating it yields CASSQGTFLYGYTF.

V gene TRBV6-1 combines with J gene TRBJ1-2; no clear D gene. CDR3 length: 14 amino acids. Germline CDR1 is MNHNS and CDR2 is SASEGT. V lost 5 bases to trimming and J lost 3 bases, with 13 bases between them. This CDR3 is CASSHREDDYGYTF. In nucleotides, the CDR3 is TGTGCCAGCAGTCACCGGGAAGATGACTATGGCTACACCTTC.

The rearrangement uses TRBV25-1 and TRBJ2-7; possibly TRBD1 or TRBD2 for D (5 bases each). Between the trimmed V and J ends, which lost 4 bases and 3 bases, there was a span of 22 bases. The germline V gene encodes CDR1 MGHDK and CDR2 SYGVNS. This CDR3 comprises 17 residues. The CDR3 here is CASSAPSGPLNFYEQYF. DNA for the CDR3: TGTGCCAGCAGTGCACCCTCGGGACCACTCAATTTCTACGAGCAGTACTTC.

V gene TRBV5-4 combines with J gene TRBJ2-7; D remains unclear. Trimming left V 0 bases short and J 2 bases short, with 9 bases between. Germline V gives CDR1 SGHNT, CDR2 YYREEE (reference sequence). This CDR3 is 14 amino acids long. The CDR3 nucleotides read TGTGCCAGCAGCTTGGAGACAAAGCCCTACGAGCAGTACTTC. Translation gives CASSLETKPYEQYF.

V and J are TRBV27 and TRBJ2-7, with TRBD2 matching over 8 bases. Germline CDR1 and CDR2: MNHEY and SMNVEV (reference sequence). Germline trimming cut 5 bases from V and 4 bases from J; bases unmatched to any gene: 19. The CDR3 has 18 residues. CDR3 loop: CASSQYSLAGGDPYEQYF. The CDR3 coding sequence is TGTGCCAGCAGTCAATATTCCCTAGCGGGCGGTGACCCTTACGAGCAGTACTTC.

The count of this clone is one. V usage is TRBV4-3 and J usage is TRBJ2-7; tentative D call: TRBD2 (6 bases). The CDR3 is made up of 13 amino acids. V was clipped by 4 bases and J by 1 base, with 8 bases between them. In germline, CDR1 is LGHNA, CDR2 YSLEER. CDR3 sequence: CASSRGESYEQYF. The DNA of the CDR3 is TGCGCCAGCAGCCGGGGGGAGTCCTACGAGCAGTACTTC.

The CDR3 spells CASSPQGDTEAFF. The CDR3 DNA is TGTGCCAGCAGCCCACAGGGGGACACTGAAGCTTTCTTT. This chain joins TRBV27 and TRBJ1-1; 8 nucleotides align to TRBD1. CDR3 length equals 13 residues. V trimming: 6 bases; J trimming: 3 bases; junction bases outside the gene matches: 3. The V gene's germline CDR1 is MNHEY and CDR2 SMNVEV (reference sequence).

This chain links TRBV5-1 with TRBJ1-1; 9 bases fit TRBD1. Germline values: CDR1 SGHRS, CDR2 YFSETQ. V was pared by 0 bases and J by 8 bases, with 5 bases of the junction left unmatched. The CDR3 spans 14 residues. As DNA, the CDR3 is TGCGCCAGCAGCTTGGACAGGGGGCTTTCGGAAGCTTTCTTT. Residues: CASSLDRGLSEAFF.

The V call is TRBV6-1, the J call TRBJ2-7; the match to TRBD2 covers 7 bases. The germline V gene has CDR1 MNHNS and CDR2 SASEGT. CDR3 length: 14 residues. The J segment lost 6 bases and the V segment lost 2 bases, leaving 7 bases of the junction unmatched. The CDR3 DNA sequence: TGTGCCAGCAGTGAACTAGCGGCCCTAGGCGAGCAGTACTTC. Protein sequence: CASSELAALGEQYF.

The V gene is TRBV4-3, the J gene TRBJ2-1; TRBD2 is a possible D gene (6 bases). Per the germline V gene, CDR1 is LGHNA and CDR2 is YSLEER. Trimming cost V 0 bases and J 0 bases, with 15 bases left between them. The CDR3 runs to 18 residues. DNA of the CDR3: TGCGCCAGCAGCCAAGATGCGGGACGTCGCCGCTCCTACAATGAGCAGTTCTTC. Its protein product is CASSQDAGRRRSYNEQFF.

This clone was counted a single time. The gene calls are TRBV7-2 and TRBJ2-2; 7 positions agree with TRBD1. V shed 8 bases and J 2 bases; nucleotides not matched to a gene: 8. Germline V gene lookup returns CDR1 SGHTA and CDR2 FQGNSA. The CDR3 contains 15 residues. CDR3 bases: TGTGCCAGCCATAACAGGGGCAGCAACACCGGGGAGCTGTTTTTT. As protein: CASHNRGSNTGELFF. The full variable domain, in which reference TRBV7-2 and TRBJ2-2 provide the parts outside the CDR3, is GAGVSQSPSNKVTEKGKDVELRCDPISGHTALYWYRQSLGQGLEFLIYFQGNSAPDKSGLPSDRFSAERTGGSVSTLTIQRTQQEDSAVYLCASHNRGSNTGELFFGEGSRLTVL.

V and J are TRBV7-8 and TRBJ1-1; TRBD1 is a possible D gene (6 bases). This CDR3 is built from 13 residues. Germline V gene lookup returns CDR1 SGHVS and CDR2 FQNEAQ. The germline V and J ends were trimmed by 1 base and 7 bases, with 10 bases remaining between them. In nucleotides, the CDR3 is TGTGCCAGCAGCTTAGACAGGGTAGGTGAAGCTTTCTTT. This sequence encodes CASSLDRVGEAFF.

The genes are TRBV27 and TRBJ2-6, with TRBD1 matching over 10 bases. The V gene end was trimmed by 7 bases and the J gene end by 0 bases; junction bases not matched to a gene: 6. This CDR3 comprises 17 residues. The germline V gene has CDR1 MNHEY and CDR2 SMNVEV (reference sequence). The CDR3 nucleotides are TGTGCCAGCATGTACTGGACAGGGGGCTCTGGGGCCAACGTCCTGACTTTC. Protein product: CASMYWTGGSGANVLTF.

This chain connects TRBV5-6 to TRBJ2-3; TRBD2 matches at 9 bases. V lost 0 bases and J lost 4; bases outside the gene matches: 6. CDR3 length: 16 amino acids. Germline loops: CDR1 SGHDT, CDR2 YYEEEE. The CDR3 loop is CASSLVGLASADTQYF. The DNA for the CDR3 is TGTGCCAGCAGCTTGGTAGGACTAGCGTCGGCAGATACGCAGTATTTT. Based on the CDR3 plus reference TRBV5-6 and TRBJ2-3, the full variable domain is DAGVTQSPTHLIKTRGQQVTLRCSPKSGHDTVSWYQQALGQGPQFIFQYYEEEERQRGNFPDRFSGHQFPNYSSELNVNALLLGDSALYLCASSLVGLASADTQYFGPGTRLTVL.

The chain joins TRBV29-1 to TRBJ2-3; TRBD2 matches 7 bases. Germline V gene sequence: CDR1 SQVTM, CDR2 ANQGSEA. V dropped 4 bases and J dropped 6; count of bases not matched to a gene: 10. The CDR3 totals 14 residues. As DNA, the CDR3 is TGCAGCGTTGTTGTCTTCATGGGAGGGGATACGCAGTATTTT. It encodes CSVVVFMGGDTQYF.

This chain links TRBV16 with TRBJ1-3; a possible D gene is TRBD1 (6 bases). Germline CDR1 KGHSY, CDR2 FQNENV. V was trimmed by 4 bases and J by 3 bases, leaving 13 bases between them. This CDR3 region has 15 residues. The CDR3 spells CASSLYRVRGNTIYF. DNA of the CDR3: TGTGCCAGCAGCCTGTACAGGGTCCGTGGAAACACCATATATTTT.

The V and J genes are TRBV18 and TRBJ2-7; 11 nucleotides align to TRBD2. V gave up 2 bases and J gave up 4 bases; unmatched junction bases: 4. The CDR3 runs to 15 residues. Germline values: CDR1 KGHSH, CDR2 LQKENI. The CDR3 protein is CASSPIAGGPYEQYF. The DNA for the CDR3 is TGTGCCAGCTCACCAATAGCGGGAGGGCCTTACGAGCAGTACTTC. Looking up the rest from reference TRBV18 and TRBJ2-7 gives the full variable domain: NAGVMQNPRHLVRRRGQEARLRCSPMKGHSHVYWYRQLPEEGLKFMVYLQKENIIDESGMPKERFSAEFPKEGPSILRIQQVVRGDSAAYFCASSPIAGGPYEQYFGPGTRLTVT.

Worth noting for this clone: Additional DNA sequences in this sample encode the identical CDR3. V usage is TRBV18 and J usage is TRBJ2-6; TRBD1 agrees at 10 bases. Trimming cost V 2 bases and J 0 bases; bases outside gene matches: 4. Germline values: CDR1 KGHSH, CDR2 LQKENI. This CDR3 spans 18 amino acids. The CDR3 sequence is CASSPWGQGSSGANVLTF. The CDR3 DNA follows: TGTGCCAGCTCACCATGGGGACAGGGGAGCTCTGGGGCCAACGTCCTGACTTTC.

This chain connects TRBV2 to TRBJ2-3, with D unresolved. The germline CDR1 and CDR2 sequences are SNHLY and FYNNEI. Between the trimmed V and J ends, which lost 7 bases and 0 bases, there was a span of 8 bases. CDR3 length: 13 residues. As DNA, the CDR3 is TGTGCCAGCATTTTTGCTAGCACAGATACGCAGTATTTT. It is translated as CASIFASTDTQYF.

Comments on this clone: Mismatch with germline at one junction end may stem from a read error. The gene calls are TRBV4-2 and TRBJ2-7; D is tentatively TRBD1 or TRBD2 (5 bases each). The CDR3 loop spans 14 amino acids. CDR1 is LGHNA, CDR2 YNFKEQ, per germline. CDR3 DNA sequence: TGTGCCAGCGGCCAAGGGACGAGCTCCTACGAGCAGTACTTC. Translating it yields CASGQGTSSYEQYF.

This sequence joins TRBV6-4 and TRBJ2-2; no definite D call. V lost 5 bases and J lost 2, with 9 bases in between. Germline CDR1 and CDR2: MRHNA and SNTAGT. The CDR3 is made up of 14 amino acids. The DNA for the CDR3 is TGTGCCAGCAGTTCCTACGACAACACCGGGGAGCTGTTTTTT. Protein: CASSSYDNTGELFF.

The V gene is TRBV27, the J gene TRBJ2-7; 10 nucleotides match TRBD1. The CDR3 contains 14 residues. CDR1 is MNHEY, CDR2 SMNVEV, per germline (reference sequence). The V gene end was trimmed by 7 bases and the J gene end by 3 bases; junction bases not matched to a gene: 6. Here the CDR3 reads CASISRDRGYEQYF. The DNA for the CDR3 is TGTGCCAGCATCTCCCGGGACAGGGGCTACGAGCAGTACTTC.

CDR3: CASSVPGKNTEAFF. The CDR3 coding sequence is TGTGCCAGCAGTGTTCCAGGGAAAAACACTGAAGCTTTCTTT. The J gene is TRBJ1-1, the V gene TRBV6-1, with D tentatively TRBD1 (5 bases). Per the germline V gene, CDR1 is MNHNS and CDR2 is SASEGT. The germline V and J ends were trimmed by 4 bases and 2 bases, with 11 bases remaining between them. This CDR3 spans 14 amino acids.

The chain uses TRBV19 and TRBJ2-7; a possible D gene is TRBD1 (5 bases). Trimming shortened V by 5 bases and J by 7 bases, and 15 bases separated the two germline ends. This CDR3 comprises 13 residues. Germline CDR1 is LNHDA and CDR2 is SQIVND (reference sequence). The CDR3 protein is CASSDSYGREQYF. The CDR3 DNA reads as TGTGCCAGTAGTGACAGTTACGGTAGAGAGCAGTACTTC.

Remarks on this clone: This same CDR3 is encoded by further DNA sequences in the sample. The rearrangement joins TRBV5-8 to TRBJ2-3; no clear D. The CDR3 consists of 13 residues. Trimming removed 0 bases from V and 1 base from J, with 3 bases in between. Germline values: CDR1 SGHTS, CDR2 YDEGEE. The CDR3 DNA follows: TGTGCCAGCAGCTTGGTGGGCACAGATACGCAGTATTTT. Translated, it gives CASSLVGTDTQYF. Filled out from reference TRBV5-8 and TRBJ2-3, the complete variable domain reads EAGVTQSPTHLIKTRGQQATLRCSPISGHTSVYWYQQALGLGLQFLLWYDEGEERNRGNFPPRFSGRQFPNYSSELNVNALELEDSALYLCASSLVGTDTQYFGPGTRLTVL.

The rearrangement links TRBV2 to TRBJ2-5, with 11 bases fitting TRBD2. The V gene end was trimmed by 4 bases and the J gene end by 2 bases; junction bases not matched to a gene: 6. This CDR3 comprises 16 residues. Germline V gene sequence: CDR1 SNHLY, CDR2 FYNNEI. The CDR3 loop is CASSAMTSGKQETQYF. The CDR3 DNA reads as TGTGCCAGCAGTGCCATGACTAGCGGGAAACAAGAGACCCAGTACTTC.

The J gene is TRBJ2-3, the V gene TRBV29-1; weak D call: TRBD2 (6 bases). Per the germline V gene, CDR1 is SQVTM and CDR2 is ANQGSEA. V lost 4 bases, J lost 5 bases, and 13 bases lay in between. The CDR3 totals 13 residues. CDR3 nucleotide sequence: TGCAGCGTTGGGTGGGGGGTGGAAGATACGCAGTATTTT. Translation: CSVGWGVEDTQYF.

The chain is built from TRBV5-1 and TRBJ2-5; D unclear. The length of the CDR3 is 16 residues. V was trimmed by 0 bases and J by 5 bases, leaving 17 bases between them. Germline values: CDR1 SGHRS, CDR2 YFSETQ. CDR3 in DNA: TGCGCCAGCAGCTTGGAGGGCCGATGGATTGAGGAGACCCAGTACTTC. Translating gives CASSLEGRWIEETQYF.